This record looks at one T cell receptor beta chain sequence and its context. This sample was included in a study of response to subunit inactivated influenza vaccine. V lost 4 bases to trimming and J lost 4 bases; unmatched junction nucleotides: 9. This CDR3 has 17 residues. The germline V gene has CDR1 SGHRS and CDR2 YFSETQ. MiXCR, run by TCRdb on the RT-PCR reads, gives a single entry per CDR3 protein. This sample has just under 550,000 distinct CDR3 sequences; 20% to 25% occur once, and the top ten carry 2.5% to 3%. This same sample was also part of a study on T cells expressing NK-cell markers. That investigation notes: It was by 5'RACE template switching with UMIs that TCR beta cDNA was made. Seven HCMV-seropositive donors and one seronegative donor made up the eight sequenced donors. Dominant NKG2C+ clonotypes in five or six donors made up about 1.0-7.5% of CD8+ T cells. There remained a lack of clarity about HCMV specificity of expanded NKG2C+ T cell clones.

The TCR was taken from a man in his fifties or sixties who received an inactivated influenza vaccine. The gene calls are TRBV5-1 and TRBJ2-5; the match to TRBD2 covers 14 bases. The specimen comprised CD4+ T cells sorted from PBMCs, sampled 11 to 12 days after vaccination. The CDR3 here is CASSNGLAGGWVETQYF. The CDR3 nucleotides are TGCGCCAGCAGCAACGGACTAGCGGGAGGTTGGGTAGAGACCCAGTACTTC.